This entry lists 13 T cell receptor beta chains sequenced from one sample in a study of cytomegalovirus exposure and HLA in healthy donors. It was with 60 Vbeta and 13 Jbeta primers that the PCR ran. The data were produced by immunoSEQ multiplex PCR, yet TCRdb's version contains in-frame clones alone and is incomplete. The sample has about 77,000 clones; roughly 74% are singletons. The sequencing sample was made of PBMCs. The receptors were sampled from a man between 35 and 55 years old in good health and CMV-seronegative.

This clone was found once. J is TRBJ2-1 and V is TRBV7-3; 10 nucleotides align to TRBD2. The CDR3 extends over 15 amino acids. Losses at the gene ends were 6 bases for V and 2 bases for J; bases not matched to a gene: 4. Germline values: CDR1 SGHTA, CDR2 FQGTGA. In DNA form, the CDR3 reads TGTGCCAGCAGTTCGGGACTAGCGACCTACAATGAGCAGTTCTTC. This encodes CASSSGLATYNEQFF.

This chain joins TRBV19 and TRBJ2-5, with 12 bases lining up with TRBD2. V dropped 8 bases and J dropped 7; count of bases not matched to a gene: 5. CDR3 length equals 13 residues. Germline V gene sequence: CDR1 LNHDA, CDR2 SQIVND (reference sequence). The CDR3 DNA reads TGTGCCAGTCGGACTAGCGGGATCTCGACCCAGTACTTC. Translated, it gives CASRTSGISTQYF.

The chain recombines TRBV7-9 with TRBJ1-6, with unresolved D. The germline V and J ends were trimmed by 3 bases and 0 bases, with 6 bases remaining between them. Germline CDR1 reads SEHNR; CDR2 reads FQNEAQ (reference sequence). The CDR3 totals 15 residues. CDR3 DNA: TGTGCCAGCAGCTTTACTAGCTCCTATAATTCACCCCTCCACTTT. This encodes CASSFTSSYNSPLHF.

The chain uses TRBV11-2 and TRBJ2-2; D is unclear. This CDR3 spans 15 amino acids. V was trimmed by 0 bases and J by 1 base, leaving 6 bases between them. Germline lookup yields CDR1 SGHAT and CDR2 FQNNGV. The CDR3 here is CASSLDPLNTGELFF. Written as DNA, the CDR3 is TGTGCCAGCAGCTTAGACCCCCTGAACACCGGGGAGCTGTTTTTT.

There are a few counts of this clone. The chain combines TRBV10-3 with TRBJ1-3; 10 bases are a match to TRBD1. Germline CDR1 reads ENHRY; CDR2 reads SYGVKD. Trimming removed 3 bases from V and 9 bases from J; junction bases left unmatched: 8. This CDR3 spans 15 amino acids. The CDR3 DNA reads as TGTGCCATCAGTGACTCGGGACAGGGGTCTTTCACCATATATTTT. Translation: CAISDSGQGSFTIYF.

For this clone: Compared with germline, one end of the junction differs, possibly owing to a read error. The chain carries TRBV7-9 and TRBJ1-3; D is unresolved. This CDR3 spans 12 amino acids. CDR1 and CDR2 from the germline V gene are SEHNR and FQNEAQ (reference sequence). CDR3 in DNA: TGTTCCAGCAGCCGCTCTGGAAACACCATATATTTT. Translation gives CSSSRSGNTIYF.

The V and J genes are TRBV6-6 and TRBJ2-1, with TRBD1 matching over 7 bases. Losses at the gene ends were 4 bases for V and 0 bases for J; bases not matched to a gene: 3. CDR3 length: 15 amino acids. From germline, CDR1 is MNHNY and CDR2 SVGAGI (reference sequence). In nucleotides, the CDR3 is TGTGCCAGCAGTTCCCGGGACAGCTCCTACAATGAGCAGTTCTTC. Its protein is CASSSRDSSYNEQFF.

The chain couples TRBV11-2 to TRBJ2-7; 10 nucleotides align to TRBD2. The V gene's germline CDR1 is SGHAT and CDR2 FQNNGV. With 0 bases clipped from V and 5 bases from J, the junction kept 7 bases outside the gene matches. The CDR3 has 16 amino acids. The CDR3 DNA sequence: TGTGCCAGCAGCTTAGATCGTGTAGCGGGGGGACACGAGCAGTACTTC. This sequence encodes CASSLDRVAGGHEQYF.

The chain couples TRBV10-3 to TRBJ2-3; 11 bases fit TRBD1. Germline V gene data show CDR1 as ENHRY and CDR2 as SYGVKD. The V segment lost 4 bases and the J segment 5 bases; nucleotides outside the gene matches: 2. The length of the CDR3 is 14 residues. CDR3 nucleotides: TGTGCCATCAGTGGGGGACAGGGGGTAGATACGCAGTATTTT. This encodes CAISGGQGVDTQYF.

Notes on this clone: This sample includes further DNA sequences coding for the same CDR3. The chain recombines TRBV5-4 with TRBJ1-5; D is possibly TRBD1 (5 bases). The CDR3 has 14 amino acids. V was clipped by 0 bases and J by 4 bases, with 8 bases between them. The germline CDR1 and CDR2 sequences are SGHNT and YYREEE (reference sequence). In DNA, the CDR3 is TGTGCCAGCAGCTTGGGGGGGGATAATCAGCCCCAGCATTTT. It specifies CASSLGGDNQPQHF.

This chain uses TRBV7-3 with TRBJ2-3; 9 nucleotides match TRBD2. Germline CDR1 and CDR2: SGHTA and FQGTGA. Trimming at V came to 1 base and at J to 5 bases, leaving 7 bases not matched to a gene. The CDR3 is 16 residues long. The CDR3 bases are TGTGCCAGCAGCTTAAATAGCGGGGGAGCCGGAGATACGCAGTATTTT. It yields the protein CASSLNSGGAGDTQYF.

V is TRBV19 and J is TRBJ1-5; D call uncertain. Germline values: CDR1 LNHDA, CDR2 SQIVND (reference sequence). The CDR3 sequence is 12 residues long. V was shortened by 1 base and J by 5 bases, with 3 bases between the two germline ends. CDR3 nucleotides: TGTGCCAGTAGTATAGGAGATCAGCCCCAGCATTTT. It yields the protein CASSIGDQPQHF.

The chain combines TRBV7-6 with TRBJ1-2, with D perhaps TRBD1 (6 bases). CDR1 is SGHVS, CDR2 FNYEAQ, per germline. This CDR3 is 15 amino acids long. V lost 0 bases, J lost 6 bases, and 14 bases lay in between. CDR3 sequence: CASSLAALQGNGYTF. The CDR3 DNA reads TGTGCCAGCAGCTTAGCGGCGCTACAGGGAAATGGCTACACCTTC.